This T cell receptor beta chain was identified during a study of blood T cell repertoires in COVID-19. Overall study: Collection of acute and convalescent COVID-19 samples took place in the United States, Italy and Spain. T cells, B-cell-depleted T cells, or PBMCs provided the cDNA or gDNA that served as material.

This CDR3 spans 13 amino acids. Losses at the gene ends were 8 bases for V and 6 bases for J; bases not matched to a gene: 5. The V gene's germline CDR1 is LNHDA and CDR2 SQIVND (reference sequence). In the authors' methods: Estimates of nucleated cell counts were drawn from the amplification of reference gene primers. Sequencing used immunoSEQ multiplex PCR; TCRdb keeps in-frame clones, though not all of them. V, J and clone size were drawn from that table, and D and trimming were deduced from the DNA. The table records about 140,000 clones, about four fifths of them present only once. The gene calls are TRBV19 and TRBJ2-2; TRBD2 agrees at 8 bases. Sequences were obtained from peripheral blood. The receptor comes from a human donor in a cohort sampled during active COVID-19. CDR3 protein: CASRGRGAGELFF. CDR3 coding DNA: TGTGCCAGTCGTGGGCGGGGGGCCGGGGAGCTGTTTTTT.